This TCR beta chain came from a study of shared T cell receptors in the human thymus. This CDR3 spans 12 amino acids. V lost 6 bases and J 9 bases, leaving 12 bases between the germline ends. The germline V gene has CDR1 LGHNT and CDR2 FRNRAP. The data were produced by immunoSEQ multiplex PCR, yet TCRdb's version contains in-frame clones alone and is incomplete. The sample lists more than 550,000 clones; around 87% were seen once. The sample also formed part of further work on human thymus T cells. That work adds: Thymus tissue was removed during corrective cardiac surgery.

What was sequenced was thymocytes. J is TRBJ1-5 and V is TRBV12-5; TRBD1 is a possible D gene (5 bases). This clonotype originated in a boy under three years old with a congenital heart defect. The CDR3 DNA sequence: TGTGCTAGTGGCACCCCCAGGGTGCCCCAGCATTTT. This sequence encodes CASGTPRVPQHF.